The T cell receptor beta chain described here comes from a study of graft-versus-host responses after intestinal transplantation (dated by TCRdb to the early 2020s). Concerning the study at large: Recipients received multivisceral, liver-intestinal, or isolated intestinal transplants. The cohort enrolled roughly 25 intestinal transplant recipients including one retransplant, and 3 patients lacking pretransplant specimens were excluded. Every recipient was given anti-thymocyte globulin induction, then maintenance tacrolimus and steroids for approximately 3 years. Samples from a few later patients were sequenced in-house on an Illumina MiSeq with MiXCR processing rather than by the commercial service. To identify alloreactive clones, pre-transplant mixed lymphocyte reaction products were sequenced and compared with unstimulated pre-transplant donor and recipient T cells. Donor T cell macrochimerism was defined as a peak of at least 4% donor T cells among recipient peripheral blood mononuclear cells. Bulk TCR-beta CDR3 sequencing was used to track graft-versus-host and host-versus-graft alloreactive T cell clones in the graft, circulation and bone marrow after intestinal transplantation. What the research found in general, with its limitations: The conclusions were limited by the relatively low number and heterogeneity of the intestinal transplant patients. Early after transplant, peak levels of circulating GvH clones were associated with declines in HvG clones. GvH clones turned up in recipient bone marrow, with some appearing earlier in ileal mucosa or blood, a pattern consistent with an intestinal mucosal origin. High GvH to HvG T cell clonal ratios were observed in the allografts of patients with donor T cell macrochimerism.

Notes on this clone: Its antigen is not yet known. No much larger clone exists at a distance of one base, and base qualities are not known.

Interpreted using the paper, the time point label stands for: cells obtained before transplantation from donor or recipient. CD3+CD4+ and CD3+CD8+ populations were FACS-sorted from unstimulated pre-transplant donor and recipient cells taken from spleen or lymph nodes. The receptor library was made with the immunoSEQ multiplex PCR assay. For most patients, genomic DNA was isolated with the Qiagen DNeasy Blood and Tissue Kit and sent frozen to Adaptive Biotechnologies for TCR sequencing. For most patients, high-throughput TCR-beta CDR3 sequencing of genomic DNA was performed by Adaptive Biotechnologies. Concerning the study's data processing: TCR sequencing data were retrieved from Adaptive's ImmunoSEQ software for more than 15 patients, whereas a few other patients were processed with MiXCR and VDJtools. CD4 versus CD8 sorting errors were corrected by removing sequences found in both subsets at a frequency ratio below 5:1. CDR3 nucleotide sequences shared between donor and recipient were removed because the origin of such sequences could not be assigned. To be classed as alloreactive, a clone needed at least 2-fold expansion over unstimulated cells and a minimum CFSE-low frequency of 0.002% (template counts) or 0.001% (read counts). A clone was considered mappable if detected in the sequenced pre-transplant spleen, lymph node, or MLR CFSE-low populations of the donor or recipient. The cumulative frequency of alloreactive clones was calculated as a percentage of all sequences, weighted by copy number. Held by TCRdb, this immuneACCESS table contains in-frame sequences only and omits some clones. Under half of the omission traces to an unresolved V gene where checked; the cause of the rest is unknown. V, J and clone size are those of that table, while D and trimming were read from the DNA. Here the sample has more than 95,000 clones; roughly 93% occur a single time. The ten top clones hold roughly 1.2% of the sample.

Its CDR3 holds 16 amino acids, cysteine through phenylalanine. The sequence is cut down to CDR3 DNA, 48 bases in frame from base 1. V is reduced by 3 bases and J by 5 bases, leaving a spacing of 16 bases between them. CDR1 MGHRA and CDR2 YSYEKL were looked up in the germline V gene. The TCR sequence derives from a human donor who received an intestinal transplant. The rearrangement combines TRBV4-1 with TRBJ1-4; the D gene is unclear. Specimen: unstimulated CD8+ T cells sorted from spleen or lymph node cells, collected before intestinal transplant. The bases are TGCGCCAGCAGCCACAGCATTGACAAAGTAAATGAAAAACTGTTTTTT. It encodes CASSHSIDKVNEKLFF.